This record covers a single T cell receptor (beta chain). The data stem from a study of CD8 T cells in Susac syndrome. This CDR3 is built from 16 residues. The germline V gene encodes CDR1 SGHVS and CDR2 FQNEAQ. V was cut by 4 bases and J by 0 bases, with 13 bases left in between. The RNA input was about 0.5 to 1 ug, and it was reverse transcribed with random hexamers. Using its own MiXCR run on the immunoSEQ multiplex PCR reads, TCRdb lists one record per CDR3 protein. The data show 160,000 or so distinct CDR3 sequences, about 94% seen once. The chain uses TRBV7-8 and TRBJ2-1; D call uncertain. Sample: CD8+ T cells from PBMCs. This sequence was found in a human donor with multiple sclerosis. This CDR3 reads CASSSRTESSYNEQFF. CDR3 nucleotides: TGTGCCAGCAGCTCCCGGACGGAGAGCTCCTACAATGAGCAGTTCTTC.